This T cell receptor (beta chain) was sequenced in a study of blood T cell repertoires in COVID-19. TCRdb's table, derived via immunoSEQ multiplex PCR, lists solely in-frame clones and lacks some. This sample has approximately 150,000 clones, with around 84% found just once. The ends were cut back, 9 bases at V and 7 bases at J, with 16 bases in the middle. This CDR3 contains 13 residues. Input material: PBMCs or T cells enriched from blood (not recorded which). This sequence originates from a man between 35 and 55 years old who had recovered from COVID-19. The chain is built from TRBV12-3 or TRBV12-4 and TRBJ1-5; no firm D call. The CDR3: CASRQEDWQPQHF. CDR3 bases: TGTGCCAGTCGTCAGGAGGATTGGCAGCCCCAGCATTTT.